One T cell receptor (beta chain) is described in this entry. Its antigen is unknown. UMI-labeled 5' RACE TRB cDNA libraries were prepared from the cells. TCRdb re-analyzed the 5' RACE reads; it lists each CDR3 protein once, without DNA. The sample yields 150,000 to 180,000 distinct CDR3 sequences, of which the top ten take up nearly 0.5%. Naivety in CD8+ T cells corresponded to a CD45RO-CCR7+CD27+CD95- phenotype. This entry belongs to a study of CXCR3-negative and CXCR3-positive naive CD8 T cells. In the study overall: Every library held about 1.5 +/- 0.3 million TRB reads, and the total came to 130 million to 150 million.

General study findings and limits: Diversity was high in both naive subsets and much lower in memory cells. Against CXCR3-negative naive cells, CXCR3-positive naive cells showed more hydrophobic TRB CDR3s.

Germline loops: CDR1 MNHNY, CDR2 SVGAGI (reference sequence). CDR3 length: 14 residues. The rearrangement uses TRBV6-6 and TRBJ1-2; TCRdb picks TRBD1, but there is no DNA to check that call. The sequenced sample consisted of naive CXCR3+ CD8+ T cells from blood. Subset specified: CD45RO-CCR7+CD27+CD95- naive CD8+ T cells expressing CXCR3 (TNR3+). This receptor was identified in a human donor in good health. Some clones in this sample may be carry-over from other donors' samples. The CDR3 sequence: CASSSTGPEHGYTF.